Given below is one TCR beta chain in context. The sample belongs to a study of CD8+CD57+ T cells in acquired aplastic anemia. Genomic DNA served as template for TCR beta VDJ and CDR3 profiling. Using its own MiXCR run on the reads, TCRdb lists one record per CDR3 protein. This sample carries a few hundred thousand distinct CDR3 sequences, roughly 68% of them seen once, and the ten largest clones take under 4.5%. The CDR3 is 14 amino acids. V shed 4 bases, J shed 0 bases, and the junction held 2 bases outside the gene matches. The germline CDR1 and CDR2 sequences are MNHNS and SASEGT. The sample consisted of sorted CD4+, CD8+, or CD8+CD57+ T cells (not recorded which) from PBMCs. The TCR comes from a human donor in good health, serving as a control. The chain links TRBV6-1 to TRBJ1-2; 7 bases match TRBD1. CDR3 sequence: CASSATGTNYGYTF. Written as DNA, the CDR3 is TGTGCCAGCAGTGCGACAGGGACTAACTATGGCTACACCTTC.